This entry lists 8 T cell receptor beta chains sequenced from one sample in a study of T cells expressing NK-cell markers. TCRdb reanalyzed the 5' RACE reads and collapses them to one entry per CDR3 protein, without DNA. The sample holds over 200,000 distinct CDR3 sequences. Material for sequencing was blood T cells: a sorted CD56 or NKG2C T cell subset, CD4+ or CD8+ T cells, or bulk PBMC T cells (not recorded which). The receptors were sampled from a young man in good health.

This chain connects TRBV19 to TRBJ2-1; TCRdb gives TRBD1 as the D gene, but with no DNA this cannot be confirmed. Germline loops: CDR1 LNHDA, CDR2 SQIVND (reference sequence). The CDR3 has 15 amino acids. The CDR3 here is CASSINRGGLNEQFF. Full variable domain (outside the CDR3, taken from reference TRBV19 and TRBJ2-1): DGGITQSPKYLFRKEGQNVTLSCEQNLNHDAMYWYRQDPGQGLRLIYYSQIVNDFQKGDIAEGYSVSREKKESFPLTVTSAQKNPTAFYLCASSINRGGLNEQFFGPGTRLTVL.

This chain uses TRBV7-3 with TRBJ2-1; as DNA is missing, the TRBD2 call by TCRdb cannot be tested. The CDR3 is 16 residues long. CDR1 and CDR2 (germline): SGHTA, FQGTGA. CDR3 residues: CASSALTSGIYNEQFF.

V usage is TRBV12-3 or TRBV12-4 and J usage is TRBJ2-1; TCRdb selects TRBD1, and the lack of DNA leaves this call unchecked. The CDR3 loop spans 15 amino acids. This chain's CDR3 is CASKSWGTMGNEQFF.

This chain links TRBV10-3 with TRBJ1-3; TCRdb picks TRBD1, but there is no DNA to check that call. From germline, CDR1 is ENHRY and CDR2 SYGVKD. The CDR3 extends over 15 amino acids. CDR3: CAISEPGGSGNTIYF.

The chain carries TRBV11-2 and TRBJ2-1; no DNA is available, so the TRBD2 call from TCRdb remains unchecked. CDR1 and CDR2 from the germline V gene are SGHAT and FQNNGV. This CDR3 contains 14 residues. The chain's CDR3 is CASSYGTSDREQFF.

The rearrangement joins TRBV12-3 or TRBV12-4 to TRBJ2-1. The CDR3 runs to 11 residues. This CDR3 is CASSRSPEQFF.

The CDR3: CSARVNSYEQYF. The chain joins TRBV20-1 to TRBJ2-7. The CDR3 is 12 amino acids. Germline V gives CDR1 DFQATT, CDR2 SNEGSKA (reference sequence).

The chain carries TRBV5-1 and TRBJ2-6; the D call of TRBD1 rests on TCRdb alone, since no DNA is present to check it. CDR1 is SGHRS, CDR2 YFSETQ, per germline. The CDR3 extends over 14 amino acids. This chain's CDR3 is CASCPDSGANVLTF.